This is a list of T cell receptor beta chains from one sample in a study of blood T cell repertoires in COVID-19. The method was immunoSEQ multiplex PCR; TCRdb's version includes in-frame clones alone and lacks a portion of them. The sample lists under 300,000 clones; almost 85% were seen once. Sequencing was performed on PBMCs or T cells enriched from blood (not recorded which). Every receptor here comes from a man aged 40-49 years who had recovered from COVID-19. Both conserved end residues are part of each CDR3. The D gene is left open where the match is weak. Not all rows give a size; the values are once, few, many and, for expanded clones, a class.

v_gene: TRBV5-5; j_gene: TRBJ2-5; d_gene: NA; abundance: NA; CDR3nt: TGTGCCAGCAGCCGGGGGGCTAGTGGGGGCGAGACCCAGTACTTC; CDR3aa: CASSRGASGGETQYF
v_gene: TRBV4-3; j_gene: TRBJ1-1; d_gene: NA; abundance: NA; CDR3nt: TGCGCCAGCAGCCTCGAACAGGGTCTATTGGACACTGAAGCTTTCTTT; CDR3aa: CASSLEQGLLDTEAFF
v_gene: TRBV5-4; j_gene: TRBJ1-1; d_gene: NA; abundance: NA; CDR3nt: TGTGCCAGCAGCGTCTGGAGCCCCGCTGAAGCTTTCTTT; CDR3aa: CASSVWSPAEAFF
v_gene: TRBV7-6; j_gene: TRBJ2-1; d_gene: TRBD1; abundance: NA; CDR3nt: TGTGCCAGCAGCCGGGGGGACAGGGGAGGGTACAATGAGCAGTTCTTC; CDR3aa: CASSRGDRGGYNEQFF
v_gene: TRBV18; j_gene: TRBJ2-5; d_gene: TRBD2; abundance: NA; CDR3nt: TGTGCCAGCTCACCCGGGGGGGAAGAGACCCAGTACTTC; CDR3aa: CASSPGGEETQYF
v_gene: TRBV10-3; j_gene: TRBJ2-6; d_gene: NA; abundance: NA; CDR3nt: TGTGCCATCTACTCTGGGGCCAACGTCCTGACTTTC; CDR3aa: CAIYSGANVLTF
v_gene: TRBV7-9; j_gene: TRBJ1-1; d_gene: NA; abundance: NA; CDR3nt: TGTGCCAGCAGCGAGGTCCGAGGCACTGAAGCTTTCTTT; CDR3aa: CASSEVRGTEAFF
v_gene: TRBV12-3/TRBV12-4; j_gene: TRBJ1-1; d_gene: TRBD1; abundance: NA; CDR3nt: TGTGCCAGCAGTTTGGGACAGGGGGTTGAAGCTTTCTTT; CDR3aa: CASSLGQGVEAFF
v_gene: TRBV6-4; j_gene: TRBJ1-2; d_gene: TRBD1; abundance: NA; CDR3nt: TGTGCCAGCAGGTCTATCCCGGGACAGGTCAGAGTAGGGGCTAACTATGGCTACACCTTC; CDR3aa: CASRSIPGQVRVGANYGYTF
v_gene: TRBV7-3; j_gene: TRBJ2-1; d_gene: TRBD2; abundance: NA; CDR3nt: TGTGCCAGCAGCTTTGGACTAGCGGCATACAATGAGCAGTTCTTC; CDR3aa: CASSFGLAAYNEQFF
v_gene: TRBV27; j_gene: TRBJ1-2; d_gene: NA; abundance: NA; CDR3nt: TGTGCCAGCAGTTTATCGTTCCAGGGAGGAGGTGGCTACACCTTC; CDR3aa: CASSLSFQGGGGYTF
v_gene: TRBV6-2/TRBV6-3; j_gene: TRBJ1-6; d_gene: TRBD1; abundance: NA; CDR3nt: TGTGCCAGCAGTTACTCGCGGGCAGGGGGATCACCCCTCCACTTT; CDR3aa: CASSYSRAGGSPLHF
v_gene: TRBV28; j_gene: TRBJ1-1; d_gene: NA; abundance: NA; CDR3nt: TGTGCCGGGGGGGGCGTTGCGGTCACTGAAGCTTTCTTT; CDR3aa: CAGGGVAVTEAFF
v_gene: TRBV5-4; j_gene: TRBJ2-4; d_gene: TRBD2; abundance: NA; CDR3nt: TGTGCCAGCAGCCCGGCTAGCGGGCGGACCAAAAACATTCAGTACTTC; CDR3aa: CASSPASGRTKNIQYF
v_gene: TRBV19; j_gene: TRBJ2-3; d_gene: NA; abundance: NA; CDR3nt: TGTGCCAGTAGTGCCCTAACTAGGCCCCCCACAGATACGCAGTATTTT; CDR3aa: CASSALTRPPTDTQYF
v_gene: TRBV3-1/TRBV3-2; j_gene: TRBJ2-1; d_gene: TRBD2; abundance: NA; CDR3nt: TGTGCCAGCAGTGCCGGGACTAGCGCGAATGAGCAGTTCTTC; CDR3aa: CASSAGTSANEQFF
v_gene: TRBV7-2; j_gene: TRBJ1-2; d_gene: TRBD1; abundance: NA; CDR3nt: TGTGCCAGCAGCTTAGGCCCTGCGCAGGGGGCGCGTGGCTACACCTTC; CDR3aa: CASSLGPAQGARGYTF
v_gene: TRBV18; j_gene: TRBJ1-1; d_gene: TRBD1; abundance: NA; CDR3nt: TGTGCCAGCTCACTTGGGACAGGGAGAGACACTGAAGCTTTCTTT; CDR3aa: CASSLGTGRDTEAFF
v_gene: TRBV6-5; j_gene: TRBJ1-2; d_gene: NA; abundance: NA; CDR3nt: TGTGCCAGCAGCCGAAGGGGGGGCTATGGCTACACCTTC; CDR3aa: CASSRRGGYGYTF
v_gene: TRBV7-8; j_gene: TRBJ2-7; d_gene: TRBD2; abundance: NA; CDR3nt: TGTGCCAGCAGCCCTCGGGCTAGCGGGAGTATCTCCTACGAGCAGTACTTC; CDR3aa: CASSPRASGSISYEQYF
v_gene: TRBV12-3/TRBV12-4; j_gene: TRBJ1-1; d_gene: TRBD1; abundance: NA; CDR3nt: TGTGCCAGCAGTCTAATACAGGGGACTGAAGCTTTCTTT; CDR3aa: CASSLIQGTEAFF
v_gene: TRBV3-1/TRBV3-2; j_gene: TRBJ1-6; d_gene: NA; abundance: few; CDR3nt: TGTGCCAGCAGCCAATATGTGAATTCACCCCTCCACTTT; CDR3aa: CASSQYVNSPLHF
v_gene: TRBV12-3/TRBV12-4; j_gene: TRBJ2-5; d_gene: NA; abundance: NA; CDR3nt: TGTGCCAGACAGGGTTTGGGGACCCAGTACTTC; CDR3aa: CARQGLGTQYF
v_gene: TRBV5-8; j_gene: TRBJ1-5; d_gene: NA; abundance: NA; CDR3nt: TGTGCCAGCAGCTTTCGGGGTCGGAATCAGCCCCAGCATTTT; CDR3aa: CASSFRGRNQPQHF
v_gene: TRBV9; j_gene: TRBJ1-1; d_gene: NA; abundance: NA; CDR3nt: TGTGCCAGCAGCTTCTCGACATTTAACACTGAAGCTTTCTTT; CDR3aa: CASSFSTFNTEAFF